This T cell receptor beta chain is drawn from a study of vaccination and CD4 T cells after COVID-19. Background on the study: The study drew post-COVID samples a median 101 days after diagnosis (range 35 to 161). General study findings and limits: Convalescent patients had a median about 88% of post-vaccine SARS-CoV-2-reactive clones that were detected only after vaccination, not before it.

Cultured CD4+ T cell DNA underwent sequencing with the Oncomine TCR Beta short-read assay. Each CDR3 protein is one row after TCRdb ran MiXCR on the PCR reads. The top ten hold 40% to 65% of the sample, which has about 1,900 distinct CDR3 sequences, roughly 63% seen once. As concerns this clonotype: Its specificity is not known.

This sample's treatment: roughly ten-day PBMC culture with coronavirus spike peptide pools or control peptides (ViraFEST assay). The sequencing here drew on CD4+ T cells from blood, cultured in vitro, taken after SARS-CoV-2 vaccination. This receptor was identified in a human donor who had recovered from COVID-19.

The CDR3 loop reads CATSDPGHNSADTQYF. CDR3 nucleotides: TGTGCCACCAGTGATCCGGGACATAACAGCGCAGATACGCAGTATTTT. This rearrangement joins TRBV24-1 to TRBJ2-3; possible D gene TRBD1, 6 bases. V dropped 3 bases and J dropped 4 bases, with 16 bases sitting between them. The CDR3 totals 16 residues. CDR1 and CDR2 (germline): KGHDR, SFDVKD.